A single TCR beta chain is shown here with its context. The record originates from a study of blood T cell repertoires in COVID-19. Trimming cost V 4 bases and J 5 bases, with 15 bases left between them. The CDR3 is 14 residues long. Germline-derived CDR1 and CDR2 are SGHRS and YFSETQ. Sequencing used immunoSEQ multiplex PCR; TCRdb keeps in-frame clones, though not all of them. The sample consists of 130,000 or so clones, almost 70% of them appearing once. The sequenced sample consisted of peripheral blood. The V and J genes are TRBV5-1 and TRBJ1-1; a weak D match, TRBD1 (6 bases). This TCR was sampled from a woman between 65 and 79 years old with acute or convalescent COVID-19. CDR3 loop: CASSVNRVGTEAFF. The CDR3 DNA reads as TGCGCCAGCAGCGTGAACAGGGTCGGTACTGAAGCTTTCTTT.